This T cell receptor (beta chain) originates from a study of identical twins. Study-wide points: High-abundance cord blood beta clonotypes had fewer insertions; memory repertoires showed none. It was possible that invariant MAIT and iNKT cells partly confounded the zero-insertion analyses.

A word on this clonotype: Its antigen remains unidentified.

A universal primer site was created by template switching, with the cDNA bearing unique molecular identifiers. MiXCR, applied by TCRdb to the 5' RACE reads, yields one record per CDR3 protein. The sample contains around 530,000 distinct CDR3 sequences, roughly 15% of which appear only once. CDR3 length equals 16 residues. CDR1 SQVTM and CDR2 ANQGSEA come from the germline V gene. Trimming cost V 1 base and J 6 bases, with 18 bases left between them. The sample also formed part of further work on yellow fever vaccine responses in identical twins. That paper states: Vaccine T cell responses of twins reportedly seemed partly convergent and partly personalized.

This receptor was identified in a young woman in good health. This chain links TRBV29-1 with TRBJ2-2; D possibly uses TRBD1 or TRBD2 (7 bases each). The sample consisted of CD4+ T cells sorted from blood. CDR3 protein: CSVEVWDYTGAGELFF. CDR3 in DNA: TGCAGCGTTGAAGTTTGGGACTATACAGGGGCCGGGGAGCTGTTTTTT.